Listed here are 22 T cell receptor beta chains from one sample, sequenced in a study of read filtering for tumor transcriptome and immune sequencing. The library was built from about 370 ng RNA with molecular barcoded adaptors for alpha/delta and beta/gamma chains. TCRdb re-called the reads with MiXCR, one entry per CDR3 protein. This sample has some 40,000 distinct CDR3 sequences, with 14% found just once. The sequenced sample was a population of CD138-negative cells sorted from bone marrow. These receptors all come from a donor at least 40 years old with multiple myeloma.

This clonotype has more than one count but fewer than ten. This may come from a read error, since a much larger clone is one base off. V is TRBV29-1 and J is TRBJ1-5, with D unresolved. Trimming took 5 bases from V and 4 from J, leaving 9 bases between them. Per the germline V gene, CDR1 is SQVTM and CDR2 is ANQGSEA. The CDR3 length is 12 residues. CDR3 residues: CSVSSPNQPQHF. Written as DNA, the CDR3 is TGCAGCGTTAGCAGTCCAAATCAGCCCCAGCATTTT.

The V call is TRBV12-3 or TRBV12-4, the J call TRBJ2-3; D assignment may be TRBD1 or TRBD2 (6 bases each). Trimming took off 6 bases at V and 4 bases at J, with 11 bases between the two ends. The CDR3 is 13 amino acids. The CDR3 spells CASSRGHSDTQYF. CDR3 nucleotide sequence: TGTGCCAGCAGCCGGGGGCACTCAGATACGCAGTATTTT.

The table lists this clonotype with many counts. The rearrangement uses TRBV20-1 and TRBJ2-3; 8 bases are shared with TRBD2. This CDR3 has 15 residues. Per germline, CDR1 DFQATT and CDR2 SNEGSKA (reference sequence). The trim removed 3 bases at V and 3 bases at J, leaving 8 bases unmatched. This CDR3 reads CSASARLARTDTQYF. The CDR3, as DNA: TGCAGTGCTAGTGCCAGACTAGCGAGAACAGATACGCAGTATTTT.

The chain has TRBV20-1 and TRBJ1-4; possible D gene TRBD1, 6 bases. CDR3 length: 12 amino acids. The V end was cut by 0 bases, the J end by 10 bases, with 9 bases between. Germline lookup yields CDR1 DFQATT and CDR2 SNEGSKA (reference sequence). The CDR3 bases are TGCAGTGCTAGAGATCCCAGGGGAAAACTGTTTTTT. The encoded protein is CSARDPRGKLFF.

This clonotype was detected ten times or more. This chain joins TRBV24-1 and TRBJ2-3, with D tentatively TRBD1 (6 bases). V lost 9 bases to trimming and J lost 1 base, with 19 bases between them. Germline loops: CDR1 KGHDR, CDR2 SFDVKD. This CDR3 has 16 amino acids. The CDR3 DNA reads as TGTGCCACCGCCCGGGCAGGGGAAGACGGCACAGATACGCAGTATTTT. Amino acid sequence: CATARAGEDGTDTQYF.

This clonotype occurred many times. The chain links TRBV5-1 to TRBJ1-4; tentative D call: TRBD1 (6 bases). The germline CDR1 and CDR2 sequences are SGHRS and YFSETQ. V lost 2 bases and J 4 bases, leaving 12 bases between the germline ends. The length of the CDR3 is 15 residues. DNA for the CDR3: TGCGCCAGCAGCTTTCTAGGGGGAGTTAATGAAAAACTGTTTTTT. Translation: CASSFLGGVNEKLFF.

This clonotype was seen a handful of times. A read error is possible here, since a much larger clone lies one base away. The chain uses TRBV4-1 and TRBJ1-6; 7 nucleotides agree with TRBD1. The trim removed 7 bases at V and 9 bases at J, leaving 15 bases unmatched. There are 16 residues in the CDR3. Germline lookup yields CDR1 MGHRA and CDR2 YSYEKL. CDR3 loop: CASTPLTGTSTSPLHF. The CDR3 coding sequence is TGCGCCAGCACCCCTTTGACAGGGACCTCCACTTCACCCCTCCACTTT.

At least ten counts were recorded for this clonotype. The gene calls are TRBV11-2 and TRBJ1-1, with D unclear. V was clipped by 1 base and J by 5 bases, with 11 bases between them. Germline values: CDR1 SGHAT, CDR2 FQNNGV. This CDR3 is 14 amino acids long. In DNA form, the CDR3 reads TGTGCCAGCAGCTTAGGGATCCTCGGTACTGAAGCTTTCTTT. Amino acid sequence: CASSLGILGTEAFF.

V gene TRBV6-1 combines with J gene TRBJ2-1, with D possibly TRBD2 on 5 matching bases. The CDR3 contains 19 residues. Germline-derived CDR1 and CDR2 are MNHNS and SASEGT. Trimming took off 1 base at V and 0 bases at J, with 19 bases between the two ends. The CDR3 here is CASSEEAKRIVSSYNEQFF. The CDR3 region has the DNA TGTGCCAGCAGTGAAGAGGCTAAGCGGATTGTAAGCTCCTACAATGAGCAGTTCTTC.

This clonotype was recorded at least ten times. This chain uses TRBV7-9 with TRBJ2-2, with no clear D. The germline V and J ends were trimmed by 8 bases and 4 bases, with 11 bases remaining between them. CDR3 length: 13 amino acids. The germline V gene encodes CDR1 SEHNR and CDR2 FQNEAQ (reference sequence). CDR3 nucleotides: TGTGCCAGCCCCTCGCTCGCCACCGGGGAGCTGTTTTTT. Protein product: CASPSLATGELFF.

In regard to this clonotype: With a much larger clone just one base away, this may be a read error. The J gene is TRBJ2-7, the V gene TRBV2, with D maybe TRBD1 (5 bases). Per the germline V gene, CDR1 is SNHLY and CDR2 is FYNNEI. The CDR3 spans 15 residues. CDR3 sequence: CANSEQARAGREQYF. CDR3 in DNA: TGTGCCAACAGTGAACAGGCCAGGGCTGGGCGCGAGCAGTACTTC.

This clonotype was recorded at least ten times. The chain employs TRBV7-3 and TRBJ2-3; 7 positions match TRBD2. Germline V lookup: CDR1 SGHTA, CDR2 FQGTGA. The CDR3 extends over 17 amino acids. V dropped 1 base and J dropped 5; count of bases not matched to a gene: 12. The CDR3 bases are TGTGCCAGCAGCTTAATGTCGGCGGGGGTAGGGGTAGATACGCAGTATTTT. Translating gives CASSLMSAGVGVDTQYF.

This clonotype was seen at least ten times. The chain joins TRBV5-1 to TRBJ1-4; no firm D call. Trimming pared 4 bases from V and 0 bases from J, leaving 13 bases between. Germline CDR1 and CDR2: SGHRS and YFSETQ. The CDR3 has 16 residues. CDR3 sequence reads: CASSPQLGSTNEKLFF. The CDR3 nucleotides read TGCGCCAGCAGCCCGCAGCTGGGCTCAACTAATGAAAAACTGTTTTTT.

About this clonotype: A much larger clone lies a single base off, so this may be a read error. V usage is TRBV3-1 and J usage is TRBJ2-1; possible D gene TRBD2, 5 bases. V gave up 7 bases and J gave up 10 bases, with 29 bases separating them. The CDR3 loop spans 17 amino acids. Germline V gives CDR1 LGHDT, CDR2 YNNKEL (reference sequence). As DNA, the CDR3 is TGTGCCAGCACCCACTCATACCGGCGGGTCCAGATGAGGGAGCAGTTCTTC. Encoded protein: CASTHSYRRVQMREQFF.

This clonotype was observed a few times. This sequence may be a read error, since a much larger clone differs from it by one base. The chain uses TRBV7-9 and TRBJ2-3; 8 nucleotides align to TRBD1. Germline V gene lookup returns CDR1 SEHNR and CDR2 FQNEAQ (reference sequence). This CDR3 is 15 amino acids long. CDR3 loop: CVSSPKGQDTDTQYF. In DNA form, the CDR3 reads TGTGTCAGCAGCCCCAAGGGACAGGACACAGATACGCAGTATTTT.

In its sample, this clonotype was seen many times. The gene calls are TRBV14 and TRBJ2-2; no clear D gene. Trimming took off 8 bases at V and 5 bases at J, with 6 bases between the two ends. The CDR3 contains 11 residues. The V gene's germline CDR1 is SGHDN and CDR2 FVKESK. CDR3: CASPWTGELFF. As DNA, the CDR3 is TGTGCCAGCCCTTGGACCGGGGAGCTGTTTTTT.

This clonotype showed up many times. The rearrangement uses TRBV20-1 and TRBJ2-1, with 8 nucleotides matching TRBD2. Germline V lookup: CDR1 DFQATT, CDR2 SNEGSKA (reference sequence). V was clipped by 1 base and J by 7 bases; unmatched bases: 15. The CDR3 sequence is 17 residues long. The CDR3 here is CSARAMMRGLGINEQFF. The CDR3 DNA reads TGCAGTGCTAGAGCCATGATGAGGGGACTAGGGATAAATGAGCAGTTCTTC.

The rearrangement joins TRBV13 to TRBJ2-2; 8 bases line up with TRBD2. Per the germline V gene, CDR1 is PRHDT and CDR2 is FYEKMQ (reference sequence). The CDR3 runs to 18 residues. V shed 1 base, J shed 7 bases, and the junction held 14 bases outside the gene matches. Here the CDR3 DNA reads TGTGCCAGCAGCTTAGCCGGGGGGGGGTCACACACCGGCGGGGAGCTGTTTTTT. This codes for CASSLAGGGSHTGGELFF.

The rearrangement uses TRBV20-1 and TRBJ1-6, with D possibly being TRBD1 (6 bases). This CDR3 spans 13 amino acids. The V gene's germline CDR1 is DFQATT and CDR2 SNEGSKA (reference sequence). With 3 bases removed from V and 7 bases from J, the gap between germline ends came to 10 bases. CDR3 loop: CSASPDRNSPLHF. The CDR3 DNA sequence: TGCAGTGCTAGTCCCGACAGGAATTCACCCCTCCACTTT.

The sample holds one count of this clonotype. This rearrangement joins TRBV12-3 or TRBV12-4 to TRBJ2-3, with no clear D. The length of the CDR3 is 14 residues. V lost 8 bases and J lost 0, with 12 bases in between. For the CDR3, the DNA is TGTGCCAGCCTCATCTCAGCTAGCACAGATACGCAGTATTTT. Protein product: CASLISASTDTQYF.

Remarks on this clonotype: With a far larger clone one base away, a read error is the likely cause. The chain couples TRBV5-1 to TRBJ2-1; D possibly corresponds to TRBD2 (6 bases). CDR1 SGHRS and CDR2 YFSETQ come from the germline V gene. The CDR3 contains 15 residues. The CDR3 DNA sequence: TGTGCCAGCAGCTTCTCGGGAGCCCAGGGCAATGAGCAGTCCTTC. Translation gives CASSFSGAQGNEQSF.

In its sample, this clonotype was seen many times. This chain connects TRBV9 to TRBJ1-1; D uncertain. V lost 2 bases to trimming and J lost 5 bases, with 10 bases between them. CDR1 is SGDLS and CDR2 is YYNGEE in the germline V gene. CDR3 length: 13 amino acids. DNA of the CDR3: TGTGCCAGCAGCGTCAAACCGGGAACTGAAGCTTTCTTT. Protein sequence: CASSVKPGTEAFF. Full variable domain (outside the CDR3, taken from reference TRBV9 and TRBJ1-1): DSGVTQTPKHLITATGQRVTLRCSPRSGDLSVYWYQQSLDQGLQFLIQYYNGEERAKGNILERFSAQQFPDLHSELNLSSLELGDSALYFCASSVKPGTEAFFGQGTRLTVV.